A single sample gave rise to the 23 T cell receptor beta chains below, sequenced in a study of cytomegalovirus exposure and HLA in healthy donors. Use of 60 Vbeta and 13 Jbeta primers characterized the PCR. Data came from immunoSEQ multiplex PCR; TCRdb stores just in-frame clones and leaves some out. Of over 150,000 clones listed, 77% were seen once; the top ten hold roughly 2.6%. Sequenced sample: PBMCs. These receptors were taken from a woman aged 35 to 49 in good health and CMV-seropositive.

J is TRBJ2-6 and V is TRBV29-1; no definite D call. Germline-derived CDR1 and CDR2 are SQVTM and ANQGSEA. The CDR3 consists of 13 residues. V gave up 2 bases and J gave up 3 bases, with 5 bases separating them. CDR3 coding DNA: TGCAGCGTTGAACATAGTGGGGCCAACGTCCTGACTTTC. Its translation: CSVEHSGANVLTF.

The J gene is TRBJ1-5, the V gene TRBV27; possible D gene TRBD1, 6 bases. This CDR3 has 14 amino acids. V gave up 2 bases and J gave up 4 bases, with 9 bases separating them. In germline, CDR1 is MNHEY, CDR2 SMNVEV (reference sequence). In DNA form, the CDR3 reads TGTGCCAGCAGTTTAGGGACAAGGAATCAGCCCCAGCATTTT. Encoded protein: CASSLGTRNQPQHF.

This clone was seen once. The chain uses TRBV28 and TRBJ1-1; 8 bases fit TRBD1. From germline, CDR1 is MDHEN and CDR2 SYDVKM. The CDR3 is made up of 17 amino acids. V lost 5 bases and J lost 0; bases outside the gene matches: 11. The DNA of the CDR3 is TGTGCCAGCAGTCCTGGCGGGAACAGGGGGGTGAACACTGAAGCTTTCTTT. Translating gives CASSPGGNRGVNTEAFF.

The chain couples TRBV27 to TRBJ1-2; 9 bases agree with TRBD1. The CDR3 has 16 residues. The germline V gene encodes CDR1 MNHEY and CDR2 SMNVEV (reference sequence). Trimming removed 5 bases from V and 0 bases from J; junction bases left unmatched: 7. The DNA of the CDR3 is TGTGCCAGCAGTCCAGGACAGGGGCAAGCTAACTATGGCTACACCTTC. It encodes CASSPGQGQANYGYTF.

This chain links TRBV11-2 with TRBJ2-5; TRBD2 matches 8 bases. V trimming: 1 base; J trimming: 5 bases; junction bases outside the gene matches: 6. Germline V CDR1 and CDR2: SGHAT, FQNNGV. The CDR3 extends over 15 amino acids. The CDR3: CASSLAGGPMETQYF. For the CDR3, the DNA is TGTGCCAGCAGCTTAGCGGGAGGGCCGATGGAGACCCAGTACTTC.

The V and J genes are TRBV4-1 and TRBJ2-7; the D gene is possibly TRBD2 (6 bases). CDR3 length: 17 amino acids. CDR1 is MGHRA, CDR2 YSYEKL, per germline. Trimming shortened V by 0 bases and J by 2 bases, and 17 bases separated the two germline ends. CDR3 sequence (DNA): TGCGCCAGCAGCCAAGAGAGGGTGTCGGGACTCACCTACGAGCAGTACTTC. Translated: CASSQERVSGLTYEQYF.

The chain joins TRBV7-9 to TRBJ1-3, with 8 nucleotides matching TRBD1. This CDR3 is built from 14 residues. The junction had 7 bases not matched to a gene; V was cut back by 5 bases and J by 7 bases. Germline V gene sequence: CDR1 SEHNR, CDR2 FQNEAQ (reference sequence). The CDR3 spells CASSHTRGPNTIYF. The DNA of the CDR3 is TGTGCCAGCAGCCATACCAGGGGGCCTAACACCATATATTTT.

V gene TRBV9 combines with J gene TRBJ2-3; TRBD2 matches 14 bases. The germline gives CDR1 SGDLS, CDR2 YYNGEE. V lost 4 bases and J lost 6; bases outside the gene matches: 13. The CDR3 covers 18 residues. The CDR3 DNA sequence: TGTGCCAGCAGCCTTTTAGGGACTAGCGGGAGTTCCGGGGATACGCAGTATTTT. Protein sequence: CASSLLGTSGSSGDTQYF.

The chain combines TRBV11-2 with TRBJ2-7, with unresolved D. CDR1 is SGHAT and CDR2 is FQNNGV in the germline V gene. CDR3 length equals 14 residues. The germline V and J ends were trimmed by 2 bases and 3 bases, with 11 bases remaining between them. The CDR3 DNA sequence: TGTGCCAGCAGCTTAAACTTGCCCGACTACGAGCAGTACTTC. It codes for CASSLNLPDYEQYF.

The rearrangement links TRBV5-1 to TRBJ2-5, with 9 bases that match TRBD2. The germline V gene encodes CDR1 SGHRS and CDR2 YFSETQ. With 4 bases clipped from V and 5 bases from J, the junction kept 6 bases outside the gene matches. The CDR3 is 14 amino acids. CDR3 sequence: CASSQTSGRETQYF. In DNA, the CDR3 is TGCGCCAGCAGCCAGACTAGCGGTAGGGAGACCCAGTACTTC. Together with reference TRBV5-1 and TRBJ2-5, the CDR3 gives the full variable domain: KAGVTQTPRYLIKTRGQQVTLSCSPISGHRSVSWYQQTPGQGLQFLFEYFSETQRNKGNFPGRFSGRQFSNSRSEMNVSTLELGDSALYLCASSQTSGRETQYFGPGTRLLVL.

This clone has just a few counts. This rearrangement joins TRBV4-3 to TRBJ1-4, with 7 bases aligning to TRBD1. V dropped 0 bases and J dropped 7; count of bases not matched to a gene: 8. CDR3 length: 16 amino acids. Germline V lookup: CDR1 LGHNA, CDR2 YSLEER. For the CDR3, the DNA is TGCGCCAGCAGCCAAGATTCCCGGCAGGGGGGTGAAAAACTGTTTTTT. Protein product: CASSQDSRQGGEKLFF.

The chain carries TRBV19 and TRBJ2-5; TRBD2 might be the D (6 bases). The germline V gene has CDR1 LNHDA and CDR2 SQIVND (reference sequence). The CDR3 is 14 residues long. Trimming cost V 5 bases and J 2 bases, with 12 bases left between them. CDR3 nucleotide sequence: TGTGCCAGTAGTGTCCCCGGGACTCAAGAGACCCAGTACTTC. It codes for CASSVPGTQETQYF.

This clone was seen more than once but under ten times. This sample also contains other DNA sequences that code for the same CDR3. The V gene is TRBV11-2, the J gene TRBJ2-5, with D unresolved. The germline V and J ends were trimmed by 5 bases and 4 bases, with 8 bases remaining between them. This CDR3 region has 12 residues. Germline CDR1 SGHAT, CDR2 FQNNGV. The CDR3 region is CASSPSGETQYF. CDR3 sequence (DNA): TGTGCCAGCAGCCCCTCGGGAGAGACCCAGTACTTC.

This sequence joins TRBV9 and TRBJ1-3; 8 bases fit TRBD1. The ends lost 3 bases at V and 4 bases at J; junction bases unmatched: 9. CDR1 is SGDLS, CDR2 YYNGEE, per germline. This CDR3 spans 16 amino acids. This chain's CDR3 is CASSGRGQGSGNTIYF. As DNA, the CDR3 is TGTGCCAGCAGCGGACGCGGACAGGGTTCGGGAAACACCATATATTTT.

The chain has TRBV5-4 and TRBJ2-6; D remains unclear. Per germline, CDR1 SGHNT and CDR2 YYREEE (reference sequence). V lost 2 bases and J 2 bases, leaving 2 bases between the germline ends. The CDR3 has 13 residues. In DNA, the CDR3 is TGTGCCAGCAGCTTCACTGGGGCCAACGTCCTGACTTTC. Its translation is CASSFTGANVLTF.

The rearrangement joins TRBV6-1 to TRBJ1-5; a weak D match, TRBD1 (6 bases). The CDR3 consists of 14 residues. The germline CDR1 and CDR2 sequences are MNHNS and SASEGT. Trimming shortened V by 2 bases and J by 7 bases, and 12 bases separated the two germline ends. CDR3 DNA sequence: TGTGCCAGCAGTGAAAAGGTCAGGGGACAGCCCCAGCATTTT. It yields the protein CASSEKVRGQPQHF.

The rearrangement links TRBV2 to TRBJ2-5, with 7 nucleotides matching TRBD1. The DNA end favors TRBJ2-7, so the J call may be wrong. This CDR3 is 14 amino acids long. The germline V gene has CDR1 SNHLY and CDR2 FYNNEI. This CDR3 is CASRSGTADYEQYF. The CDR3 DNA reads TGTGCCAGCAGGTCCGGGACAGCAGACTACGAGCAGTACTTC.

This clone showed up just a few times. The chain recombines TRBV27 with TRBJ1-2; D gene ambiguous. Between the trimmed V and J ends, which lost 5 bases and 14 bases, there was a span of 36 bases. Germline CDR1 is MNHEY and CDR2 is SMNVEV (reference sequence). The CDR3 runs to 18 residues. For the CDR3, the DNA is TGTGCCAGCAGTCCCCATAAAGGAGTCTCAATTTTACTAAGGAGAGGGACCTTC. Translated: CASSPHKGVSILLRRGTF.

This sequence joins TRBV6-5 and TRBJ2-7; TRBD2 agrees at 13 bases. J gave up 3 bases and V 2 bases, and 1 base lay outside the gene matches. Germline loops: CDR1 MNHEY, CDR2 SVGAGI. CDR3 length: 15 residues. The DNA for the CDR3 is TGTGCCAGCAGTTACGGGACTAGCGGGAACTACGAGCAGTACTTC. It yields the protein CASSYGTSGNYEQYF.

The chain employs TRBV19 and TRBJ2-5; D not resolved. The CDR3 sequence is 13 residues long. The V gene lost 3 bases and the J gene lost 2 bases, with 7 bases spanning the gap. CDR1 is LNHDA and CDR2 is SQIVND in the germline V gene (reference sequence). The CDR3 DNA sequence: TGTGCCAGTAGTATGACACAGCAAGAGACCCAGTACTTC. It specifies CASSMTQQETQYF.

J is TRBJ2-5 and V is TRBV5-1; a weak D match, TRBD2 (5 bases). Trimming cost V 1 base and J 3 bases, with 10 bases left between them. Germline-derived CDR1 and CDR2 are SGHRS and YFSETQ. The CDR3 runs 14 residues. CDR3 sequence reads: CASSLYGMEETQYF. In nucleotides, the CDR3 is TGCGCCAGCAGCTTGTACGGGATGGAAGAGACCCAGTACTTC.

CDR3 sequence: CASSRGRAAGELFF. The DNA for the CDR3 is TGTGCCAGTAGTCGCGGGAGGGCGGCCGGGGAGCTGTTTTTT. The rearrangement joins TRBV19 to TRBJ2-2; 9 bases are shared with TRBD2. There are 14 residues in the CDR3. Germline V gene sequence: CDR1 LNHDA, CDR2 SQIVND (reference sequence). Trimming at V came to 5 bases and at J to 6 bases, leaving 4 bases not matched to a gene.

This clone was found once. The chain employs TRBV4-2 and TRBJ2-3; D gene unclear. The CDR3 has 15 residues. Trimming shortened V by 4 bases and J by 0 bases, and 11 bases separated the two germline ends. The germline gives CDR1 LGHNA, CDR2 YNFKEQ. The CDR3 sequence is CASSPRLGSTDTQYF. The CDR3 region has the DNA TGTGCCAGCAGCCCGCGACTCGGGAGCACAGATACGCAGTATTTT.